This T cell receptor (beta chain) was observed in a study of blood T cell repertoires in COVID-19. Overall study context: The cDNA or gDNA used as material had been derived from T cells, B-cell-depleted T cells, or PBMCs.

In the original workflow: Reference gene primer amplification yielded estimated nucleated cell counts. Profiled with immunoSEQ multiplex PCR; TCRdb holds only in-frame clones, not every one. D and trimming come from the DNA, and the V and J calls and clone size come from that table. The table includes around 200,000 clones, roughly 83% detected once. This CDR3 is built from 13 residues. V lost 2 bases to trimming and J lost 5 bases, with 10 bases between them. Germline-derived CDR1 and CDR2 are MNHEY and SVGAGI. In terms of age and location, participants ranged from roughly 18 to 90 years and lived in about 25 US areas. Cohort allocation depended upon clinical history that participants reported.

The sequence was collected from a man in his forties with acute COVID-19. Sequencing input: PBMCs or T cells enriched from blood (not recorded which). The rearrangement links TRBV6-5 to TRBJ2-7; D possibly corresponds to TRBD2 (5 bases). CDR3 sequence reads: CASSYTGIHEQYF. The CDR3 DNA reads TGTGCCAGCAGTTACACGGGAATCCACGAGCAGTACTTC.